This passage covers 2 T cell receptor beta chains from one sample sequenced in a study of CD8+ T cells in alopecia areata. Extraction of RNA preceded its reverse transcription into cDNA, which served as the sequencing template. Some clones are missing from TCRdb's copy, which holds only in-frame ones; the method was immunoSEQ multiplex PCR. The repertoire yields about 3,200 clones, none seen only once; the top ten contain 40% to 45%. Material for sequencing was lesional skin. Receptors originate from a C3H/HeJ mouse with alopecia areata. These mice share the MHC haplotype H2-k.

This clone was detected many times. Genes and germline come from the mouse. The read falls 4 residues short of the CDR3 end, and the missing part is taken from the germline J gene. The V gene is TRBV31, the J gene TRBJ1-1; tentative D call: TRBD1 (5 bases). The V and J ends lost 0 bases and 0 bases respectively, with 8 bases between them. From germline, CDR1 is GKSSPN and CDR2 SITVG. There are 14 residues in the CDR3. CDR3 amino acids: CAWSLETANTEVFF. CDR3 DNA (partial): TGTGCCTGGAGTCTAGAGACAGCAAACACA. Drawing the rest from reference TRBV31 and TRBJ1-1, the complete variable domain is AQTIHQWPVAEIKAVGSPLSLGCTIKGKSSPNLYWYWQATGGTLQQLFYSITVGQVESVVQLNLSASRPKDDQFILSTEKLLLSHSGFYLCAWSLETANTEVFFGKGTRLTVV.

This clone appeared many times. Germline and genes here are mouse. Sequencing ends 4 residues short of the CDR3 end; the germline J gene provides the rest. The chain links TRBV5 to TRBJ1-1, with D unresolved. Trimming stripped 0 bases from V and 0 bases from J, with 5 bases between. The germline gives CDR1 LGHNA, CDR2 YNLKQL (reference sequence). The CDR3 runs 14 residues. This CDR3 reads CASSQDWANTEVFF. Partial CDR3 DNA: TGTGCCAGCAGCCAAGATTGGGCAAACACA.